This T cell receptor (beta chain) was recovered during a study of OX40 agonist ivuxolimab in advanced cancers. General study results and limits: Clonal expansion in partial responders at 0.1-3.0 mg/kg ranked among the lowest.

On this clone itself: Antigen unknown.

CDR1 SQVTM and CDR2 ANQGSEA come from the germline V gene. This CDR3 has 17 amino acids. The junction had 9 bases not matched to a gene; V was cut back by 0 bases and J by 2 bases. The assay was immunoSEQ multiplex PCR, and TCRdb's table has in-frame clones only and misses some. The sample has approximately 45,000 clones; about 86% are singletons. The material was CD4+ or CD8+ T cells sorted from blood, obtained in a trial of the OX40 agonist ivuxolimab. V usage is TRBV29-1 and J usage is TRBJ2-2; 7 bases match TRBD1. The sequence was collected from an adult with an advanced solid tumor such as melanoma, head and neck, liver or kidney cancer. The CDR3 DNA reads as TGCAGCGTTGAAGATCTAACGGGACAGTCTAACACCGGGGAGCTGTTTTTT. This gives the protein CSVEDLTGQSNTGELFF.